This TCR beta chain was captured by sequencing in a study of identifying expanded T cells in peripheral blood. Study findings and constraints: Two-week clone count variance significantly increased as total template count grew. Roughly 1.2 clones differed between technical replicates, versus about 15 and 19 over time.

Note on this clone: Its antigen is unidentified. Additional DNA sequences in this sample encode the identical CDR3.

This CDR3 region has 17 residues. The germline V gene encodes CDR1 LGHNA and CDR2 YSLEER. Trimming shortened V by 2 bases and J by 0 bases, and 15 bases separated the two germline ends. Measured with immunoSEQ multiplex PCR; TCRdb has only the in-frame clones, and not every one. Here the sample spans about 98,000 clones, approximately 88% being singletons. Collection occurred without any documented infections or immune events in donors. The rearrangement joins TRBV4-3 to TRBJ2-3; D perhaps matches TRBD1 (5 bases). The material sequenced was blood. This TCR was recovered from a person aged 18-70 years in good health. The CDR3 loop reads CASSQPLTVPSTDTQYF. In DNA, the CDR3 is TGCGCCAGCAGCCAACCGTTGACAGTCCCTAGCACAGATACGCAGTATTTT.